A single sample gave rise to the 13 T cell receptor beta chains below, sequenced in a study of T cells in localized non-small cell lung cancer. The table came from immunoSEQ multiplex PCR; TCRdb's copy has only in-frame clones and leaves some out. This sample has about 51,000 clones; 81% occur once, and the top ten carry roughly a sixth. The sequencing used peripheral blood mononuclear cells, collected before any cancer treatment. These receptors all come from a man aged 35 to 70 with stage III lung adenocarcinoma.

This sequence joins TRBV7-6 and TRBJ2-7; D ambiguous. The CDR3 contains 13 residues. Trimming removed 5 bases from V and 2 bases from J, with 10 bases in between. Germline V lookup: CDR1 SGHVS, CDR2 FNYEAQ. The CDR3 bases are TGTGCCAGCAGCCCACCAAACACCTACGAGCAGTACTTC. Its protein is CASSPPNTYEQYF. Full variable domain (outside the CDR3, taken from reference TRBV7-6 and TRBJ2-7): GAGVSQSPRYKVTKRGQDVALRCDPISGHVSLYWYRQALGQGPEFLTYFNYEAQQDKSGLPNDRFSAERPEGSISTLTIQRTEQRDSAMYRCASSPPNTYEQYFGPGTRLTVT.

Here the CDR3 reads CASSETGDSYNEQFF. DNA for the CDR3: TGTGCCAGCAGCGAGACAGGGGACTCCTACAATGAGCAGTTCTTC. This chain links TRBV5-4 with TRBJ2-1; 8 positions agree with TRBD1. Germline assignment: CDR1 SGHNT and CDR2 YYREEE (reference sequence). CDR3 size: 15 residues. With 4 bases clipped from V and 0 bases from J, the junction kept 3 bases outside the gene matches.

The J gene is TRBJ1-3, the V gene TRBV19, with 7 nucleotides matching TRBD1. Per germline, CDR1 LNHDA and CDR2 SQIVND (reference sequence). CDR3 length: 15 amino acids. The V gene end was trimmed by 5 bases and the J gene end by 0 bases; junction bases not matched to a gene: 4. CDR3 amino acids: CASSFRDSSGNTIYF. As DNA, the CDR3 is TGTGCCAGTAGTTTTCGGGACAGCTCTGGAAACACCATATATTTT.

Here the CDR3 reads CASSRDSNEKLFF. In DNA, the CDR3 is TGTGCCAGCTCCCGGGACAGCAATGAAAAACTGTTTTTT. The chain uses TRBV18 and TRBJ1-4; 7 bases agree with TRBD1. Germline CDR1 KGHSH, CDR2 LQKENI. Trimming at V came to 6 bases and at J to 5 bases, leaving 3 bases not matched to a gene. The CDR3 spans 13 residues.

The J gene is TRBJ2-1, the V gene TRBV11-2; D gene unclear. V lost 5 bases and J lost 10, with 18 bases in between. The germline V gene has CDR1 SGHAT and CDR2 FQNNGV. The CDR3 is 14 residues long. The CDR3 DNA reads TGTGCCAGCAGCCTGGCCGGTCGGTTACTGGAGCAGTTCTTC. Residues: CASSLAGRLLEQFF. Together with reference TRBV11-2 and TRBJ2-1, the CDR3 gives the full variable domain: EAGVAQSPRYKIIEKRQSVAFWCNPISGHATLYWYQQILGQGPKLLIQFQNNGVVDDSQLPKDRFSAERLKGVDSTLKIQPAKLEDSAVYLCASSLAGRLLEQFFGPGTRLTVL.

The rearrangement uses TRBV25-1 and TRBJ2-2, with D possibly being TRBD1 or TRBD2 (5 bases each). V was shortened by 4 bases and J by 5 bases, with 14 bases between the two germline ends. CDR3 size: 15 residues. Germline V gene sequence: CDR1 MGHDK, CDR2 SYGVNS. The CDR3 nucleotides read TGTGCCAGCAGTGCCCCGGGACGGCCAACCGGGGAGCTGTTTTTT. Encoded protein: CASSAPGRPTGELFF.

The V gene is TRBV19, the J gene TRBJ2-7; TRBD1 aligns across 10 bases. The CDR3 is 13 residues long. Unmatched junction bases numbered 8, after V lost 10 bases and J lost 5 bases. CDR1 and CDR2 from the germline V gene are LNHDA and SQIVND (reference sequence). CDR3 loop: CATSDRGTNEQYF. DNA of the CDR3: TGTGCCACTTCGGACAGGGGGACGAACGAGCAGTACTTC. The whole variable domain, remainder taken from reference TRBV19 and TRBJ2-7, is DGGITQSPKYLFRKEGQNVTLSCEQNLNHDAMYWYRQDPGQGLRLIYYSQIVNDFQKGDIAEGYSVSREKKESFPLTVTSAQKNPTAFYLCATSDRGTNEQYFGPGTRLTVT.

V usage is TRBV10-3 and J usage is TRBJ1-6, with D unclear. CDR1 and CDR2 from the germline V gene are ENHRY and SYGVKD. Between the trimmed V and J ends, which lost 6 bases and 7 bases, there was a span of 10 bases. The length of the CDR3 is 13 residues. CDR3 DNA: TGTGCCATCAGCCGGGCGGAGAATTCACCCCTCCACTTT. This codes for CAISRAENSPLHF.

On this clone: A read error may produce the germline difference seen at one junction end. The CDR3 nucleotides read TGTGCCAGCGGTGACAGGGGCACAGATACGCAGTATTTT. Translating it yields CASGDRGTDTQYF. V usage is TRBV6-1 and J usage is TRBJ2-3; TRBD1 agrees at 7 bases. In germline, CDR1 is MNHNS, CDR2 SASEGT. The CDR3 length is 13 residues.

This clone turned up a few times. The rearrangement joins TRBV19 to TRBJ1-1, with a weak D call TRBD1 (5 bases). Trimming shortened V by 4 bases and J by 4 bases, and 16 bases separated the two germline ends. The germline CDR1 and CDR2 sequences are LNHDA and SQIVND (reference sequence). The length of the CDR3 is 15 residues. The CDR3, as DNA: TGTGCCAGTAGTAGGACGTCCAGGGTTGGCACTGAAGCTTTCTTT. It translates to CASSRTSRVGTEAFF.

Only a few counts were recorded for this clone. The CDR3 nucleotides read TGTGCCAGCAGTCCCCGGGGCTACCAAGAGACCCAGTACTTC. Translation gives CASSPRGYQETQYF. The chain couples TRBV27 to TRBJ2-5, with D possibly called TRBD1 or TRBD2 (5 bases each). The CDR3 is made up of 14 amino acids. The V gene lost 5 bases and the J gene lost 0 bases, with 10 bases spanning the gap. Per germline, CDR1 MNHEY and CDR2 SMNVEV (reference sequence).

The genes are TRBV27 and TRBJ2-3; 9 nucleotides match TRBD2. Germline trimming cut 6 bases from V and 4 bases from J; bases unmatched to any gene: 8. Germline CDR1 reads MNHEY; CDR2 reads SMNVEV (reference sequence). The CDR3 sequence is 15 residues long. CDR3 coding DNA: TGTGCCAGCAGCTCGCTAGCGGGGTGGGCAGATACGCAGTATTTT. The encoded protein is CASSSLAGWADTQYF.

In this sample, this clone turned up a few times. The CDR3 sequence: CASSYENTEAFF. The CDR3 DNA is TGTGCCAGCAGCTACGAGAACACTGAAGCTTTCTTT. The chain has TRBV11-3 and TRBJ1-1, with D unresolved. Germline assignment: CDR1 SGHNT and CDR2 YENEEA. The length of the CDR3 is 12 residues. The V gene lost 4 bases and the J gene lost 1 base, with 4 bases spanning the gap.